This T cell receptor beta chain was sequenced for a study of memory CD4+ T cells and cytomegalovirus serostatus. Study findings and constraints: CD4+ memory repertoires contained about 40% of the roughly 150 reported CMV TCRbeta sequences.

Clones were read by immunoSEQ multiplex PCR, and TCRdb kept only the in-frame ones, dropping some. The sample has around 50,000 clones, approximately 74% seen once. The sort gate was single viable CD3+CD4+CD8-CD45RO+ cells for memory CD4+ T cells. Remarks on this clone: The antigen is unknown.

The sequencing input was memory CD4+ T cells from blood. This clonotype was sampled from an adult in good health and CMV-seropositive.

The CDR3 region is CSVESLGTGKIQYF. DNA of the CDR3: TGCAGCGTTGAATCGCTAGGGACAGGGAAAATTCAGTACTTC. The chain carries TRBV29-1 and TRBJ2-4; TRBD1 matches 9 bases. The CDR3 contains 14 residues. The J segment lost 10 bases and the V segment lost 2 bases, leaving 9 bases of the junction unmatched. Germline V gene data show CDR1 as SQVTM and CDR2 as ANQGSEA.